This T cell receptor (beta chain) was captured in a study of blood T cell repertoires in COVID-19. The germline V and J ends were trimmed by 5 bases and 12 bases, with 16 bases remaining between them. The length of the CDR3 is 12 residues. From germline, CDR1 is LNHDA and CDR2 SQIVND (reference sequence). The data were produced by immunoSEQ multiplex PCR, yet TCRdb's version contains in-frame clones alone and is incomplete. Here the sample spans over 150,000 clones, roughly 90% being singletons. The sequenced sample was peripheral blood. V usage is TRBV19 and J usage is TRBJ1-2; D remains ambiguous. The clonotype originates from a woman aged 60-75 years who had recovered from COVID-19. The CDR3 sequence is CASSLPGQKNTF. The CDR3 bases are TGTGCCAGTAGTCTCCCTGGGCAGAAAAACACCTTC.